This T cell receptor beta chain was profiled in a study of brain T cells in children with intractable seizures. Assay: immunoSEQ multiplex PCR; the TCRdb copy retains only in-frame clones and omits some. Of tens of thousands of clones in the sample, 90% to 95% were seen once. Germline values: CDR1 LNHDA, CDR2 SQIVND (reference sequence). The length of the CDR3 is 17 residues. In this sample, this clone turned up once. The receptor was derived from a boy younger than two with tuberous sclerosis and intractable seizures. The sample was peripheral blood, taken at surgery. The gene calls are TRBV19 and TRBJ2-7, with a possible D match to TRBD1 (6 bases). This CDR3 is CGCSVDHRAGKRYEQYF. The CDR3 DNA sequence: TGTGGCTGTAGTGTGGATCACAGGGCAGGGAAACGCTACGAGCAGTACTTC.